One sample yielded the 2 T cell receptor beta chains listed below, sequenced in a study of blood T cell repertoires in COVID-19. The repertoire was sequenced with immunoSEQ multiplex PCR; TCRdb's copy has only in-frame clones and lacks some. The sample lists more than 35,000 clones; approximately 82% were seen once. Sequencing was done on a sample of peripheral blood. Source of these receptors: a woman of 80 years or more with acute or convalescent COVID-19.

This sequence joins TRBV9 and TRBJ2-3, with TRBD2 matching 7 bases. Germline trimming cut 5 bases from V and 7 bases from J; bases unmatched to any gene: 13. From germline, CDR1 is SGDLS and CDR2 YYNGEE. The CDR3 is made up of 15 amino acids. Here the CDR3 reads CASSLRGLERNTQYF. The CDR3 region has the DNA TGTGCCAGCAGTCTCAGAGGACTAGAGCGAAATACGCAGTATTTT.

V usage is TRBV5-1 and J usage is TRBJ1-1, with 10 bases matching TRBD1. Germline CDR1 reads SGHRS; CDR2 reads YFSETQ. This CDR3 spans 14 amino acids. Trimming removed 4 bases from V and 3 bases from J; junction bases left unmatched: 3. In nucleotides, the CDR3 is TGCGCCAGCAGCCAGGGACAGGGGCACACTGAAGCTTTCTTT. As protein: CASSQGQGHTEAFF.